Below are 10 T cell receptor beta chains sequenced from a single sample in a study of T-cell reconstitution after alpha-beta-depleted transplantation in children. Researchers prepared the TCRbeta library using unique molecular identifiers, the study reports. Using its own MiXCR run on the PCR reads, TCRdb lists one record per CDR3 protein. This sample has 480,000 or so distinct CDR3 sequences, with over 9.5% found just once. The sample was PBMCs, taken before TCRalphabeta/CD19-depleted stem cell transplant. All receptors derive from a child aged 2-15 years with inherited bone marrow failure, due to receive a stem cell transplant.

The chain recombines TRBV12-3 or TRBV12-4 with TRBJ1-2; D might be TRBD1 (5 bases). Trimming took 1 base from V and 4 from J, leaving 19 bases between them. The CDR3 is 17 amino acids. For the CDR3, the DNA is TGTGCCAGCAGTTTAGGGGGGGTCTCAGCAGCATTCTATGGCTACACCTTC. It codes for CASSLGGVSAAFYGYTF.

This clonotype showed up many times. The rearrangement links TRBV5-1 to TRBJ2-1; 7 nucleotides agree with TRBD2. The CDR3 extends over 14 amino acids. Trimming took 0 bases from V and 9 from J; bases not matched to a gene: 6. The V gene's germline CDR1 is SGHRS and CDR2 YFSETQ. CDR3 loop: CASSLVSSSGEQFF. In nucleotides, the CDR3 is TGCGCCAGCAGCTTGGTTTCGTCTAGCGGTGAGCAGTTCTTC. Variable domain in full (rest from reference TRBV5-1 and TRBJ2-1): KAGVTQTPRYLIKTRGQQVTLSCSPISGHRSVSWYQQTPGQGLQFLFEYFSETQRNKGNFPGRFSGRQFSNSRSEMNVSTLELGDSALYLCASSLVSSSGEQFFGPGTRLTVL.

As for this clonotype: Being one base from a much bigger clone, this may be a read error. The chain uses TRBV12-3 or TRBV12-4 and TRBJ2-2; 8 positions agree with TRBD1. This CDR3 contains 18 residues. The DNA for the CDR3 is TGTGCCAGCAGTTCTCTGCCGGGACAGGAGACGGACACCTGGGAGCTGTTTTTT. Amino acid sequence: CASSSLPGQETDTWELFF.

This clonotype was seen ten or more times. CDR3 region: CARQLAGSYNEQFF. DNA of the CDR3: TGTGCCAGACAACTAGCGGGGTCCTACAATGAGCAGTTCTTC. The chain combines TRBV2 with TRBJ2-1; 10 nucleotides match TRBD2. Germline trimming cut 9 bases from V and 1 base from J; bases unmatched to any gene: 3. Germline CDR1 and CDR2: SNHLY and FYNNEI. The CDR3 runs 14 residues.

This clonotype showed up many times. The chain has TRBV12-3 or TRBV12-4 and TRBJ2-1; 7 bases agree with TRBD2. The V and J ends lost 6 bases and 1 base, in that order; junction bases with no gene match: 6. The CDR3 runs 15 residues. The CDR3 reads CASRPWRESYNEQFF. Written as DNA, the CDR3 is TGTGCCAGCAGACCCTGGCGGGAGTCCTACAATGAGCAGTTCTTC.

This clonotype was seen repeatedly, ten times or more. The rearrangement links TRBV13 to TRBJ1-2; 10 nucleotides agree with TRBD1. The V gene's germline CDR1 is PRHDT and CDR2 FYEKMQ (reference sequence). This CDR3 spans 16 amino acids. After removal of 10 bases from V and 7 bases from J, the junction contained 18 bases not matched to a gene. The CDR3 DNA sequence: TGTGCCACTGCTACCGGGACAGGGGTGCCCTGGGGTGGCTACACCTTC. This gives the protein CATATGTGVPWGGYTF.

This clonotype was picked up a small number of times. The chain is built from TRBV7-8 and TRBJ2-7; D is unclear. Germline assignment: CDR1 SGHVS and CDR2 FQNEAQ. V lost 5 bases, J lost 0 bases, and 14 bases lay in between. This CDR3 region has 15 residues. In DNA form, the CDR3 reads TGTGCCAGCAGCCGGACGGACCGCCTCTCCTACGAGCAGTACTTC. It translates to CASSRTDRLSYEQYF.

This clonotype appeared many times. CDR3 DNA: TGTGCCAGCAGCCAAGCTCTATTCGGGGTAGGGCCCTACAATGAGCAGTTCTTC. Its protein is CASSQALFGVGPYNEQFF. V usage is TRBV4-2 and J usage is TRBJ2-1; D is possibly TRBD2 (5 bases). This CDR3 has 18 amino acids. Germline loops: CDR1 LGHNA, CDR2 YNFKEQ. V shed 1 base and J shed 2 bases, with 18 bases lying between them.

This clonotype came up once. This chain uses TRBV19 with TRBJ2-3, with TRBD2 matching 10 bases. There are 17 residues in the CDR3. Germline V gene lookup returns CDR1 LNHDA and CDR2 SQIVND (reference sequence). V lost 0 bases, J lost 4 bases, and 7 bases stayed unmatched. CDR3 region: CASSIERAGGPADTQYF. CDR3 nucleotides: TGTGCCAGTAGTATAGAAAGAGCGGGAGGGCCGGCAGATACGCAGTATTTT. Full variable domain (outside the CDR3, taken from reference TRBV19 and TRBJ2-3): DGGITQSPKYLFRKEGQNVTLSCEQNLNHDAMYWYRQDPGQGLRLIYYSQIVNDFQKGDIAEGYSVSREKKESFPLTVTSAQKNPTAFYLCASSIERAGGPADTQYFGPGTRLTVL.

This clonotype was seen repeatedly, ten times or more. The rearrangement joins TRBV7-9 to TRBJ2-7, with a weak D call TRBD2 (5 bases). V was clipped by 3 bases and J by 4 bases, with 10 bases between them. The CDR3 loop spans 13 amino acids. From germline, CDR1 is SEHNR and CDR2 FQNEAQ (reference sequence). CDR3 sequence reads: CASSFPADYEQYF. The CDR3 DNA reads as TGTGCCAGCAGCTTCCCAGCGGATTACGAGCAGTACTTC.